These 9 T cell receptor beta chains came from one sample sequenced in a study of OX40 agonist ivuxolimab in advanced cancers. The data were produced by immunoSEQ multiplex PCR, yet TCRdb's version contains in-frame clones alone and is incomplete. There are nearly 80,000 clones in the sample; about four fifths occur only once, and just under 25% lies in the top ten. Sequenced material: CD4+ or CD8+ T cells sorted from blood, taken in a trial of the OX40 agonist ivuxolimab. These TCRs come from an adult with an advanced solid tumor such as melanoma, head and neck, liver or kidney cancer.

In its sample, this clone was seen once. This sequence joins TRBV7-8 and TRBJ2-1; 14 bases line up with TRBD2. J lost 7 bases, V lost 0 bases, and 5 bases had no gene match. CDR1 is SGHVS and CDR2 is FQNEAQ in the germline V gene. The CDR3 contains 17 residues. CDR3 residues: CASSLARLAGGRNEQFF. DNA of the CDR3: TGTGCCAGCAGCTTAGCGCGACTAGCGGGGGGGAGGAATGAGCAGTTCTTC.

This clone occurred once. V is TRBV30 and J is TRBJ2-1; D is possibly TRBD1 (5 bases). This CDR3 spans 13 amino acids. Trimming removed 0 bases from V and 6 bases from J, with 9 bases in between. Germline CDR1 and CDR2: GTSNPN and SVGIG (reference sequence). In DNA, the CDR3 is TGTGCCTGGAGTGTTGGCAGGGTCAATGAGCAGTTCTTC. It encodes CAWSVGRVNEQFF.

CDR3 in amino acids: CASSPHGQYTGELFF. In DNA, the CDR3 is TGTGCCAGCAGTCCCCATGGACAGTACACCGGGGAGCTGTTTTTT. The V and J genes are TRBV6-1 and TRBJ2-2; TRBD1 might be the D (6 bases). The CDR3 is 15 residues long. The ends were cut back, 5 bases at V and 3 bases at J, with 13 bases in the middle. Germline V CDR1 and CDR2: MNHNS, SASEGT.

The gene calls are TRBV30 and TRBJ1-3; TRBD1 might be the D (5 bases). Germline assignment: CDR1 GTSNPN and CDR2 SVGIG (reference sequence). The length of the CDR3 is 14 residues. Trimming removed 0 bases from V and 1 base from J, with 7 bases in between. CDR3 in amino acids: CAWSVGGSGNTIYF. DNA for the CDR3: TGTGCCTGGAGTGTTGGGGGATCTGGAAACACCATATATTTT.

The chain links TRBV10-3 to TRBJ2-5, with D perhaps assigned TRBD1 or TRBD2 (5 bases each). The CDR3 is 13 residues long. Germline V gene sequence: CDR1 ENHRY, CDR2 SYGVKD. With 7 bases removed from V and 5 bases from J, the gap between germline ends came to 14 bases. The CDR3 spells CAIKGAGTETQYF. The CDR3 nucleotides are TGTGCCATCAAAGGGGCAGGGACGGAGACCCAGTACTTC.

This clone has a handful of counts. This chain links TRBV19 with TRBJ1-1; D call uncertain. V dropped 6 bases and J dropped 1 base, with 9 bases sitting between them. Germline V gene sequence: CDR1 LNHDA, CDR2 SQIVND (reference sequence). The CDR3 has 13 residues. The CDR3 region is CASRVTSNTEAFF. The CDR3 bases are TGTGCCAGTAGGGTTACATCGAACACTGAAGCTTTCTTT.

This chain's CDR3 is CASSPAKVAGTYEQYF. Written as DNA, the CDR3 is TGTGCCAGCAGCCCTGCTAAGGTAGCGGGAACCTACGAGCAGTACTTC. This chain links TRBV4-2 with TRBJ2-7; 8 nucleotides line up with TRBD2. V lost 4 bases to trimming and J lost 2 bases; unmatched junction nucleotides: 10. Germline assignment: CDR1 LGHNA and CDR2 YNFKEQ. The CDR3 runs to 16 residues.

This sequence joins TRBV7-6 and TRBJ1-1, with D perhaps matching TRBD1 (5 bases). The germline V and J ends were trimmed by 0 bases and 4 bases, with 15 bases remaining between them. Germline-derived CDR1 and CDR2 are SGHVS and FNYEAQ. The CDR3 spans 16 residues. This chain's CDR3 is CASSLAPRGSSTEAFF. The CDR3 bases are TGTGCCAGCAGCTTAGCCCCTCGGGGGAGTAGCACTGAAGCTTTCTTT.

The V gene is TRBV5-6, the J gene TRBJ1-2; no definite D call. CDR1 is SGHDT and CDR2 is YYEEEE in the germline V gene. V lost 1 base and J 5 bases, leaving 21 bases between the germline ends. The CDR3 is made up of 17 amino acids. The CDR3 nucleotides are TGTGCCAGCAGCTTGTATCAACTCAGGCAGGAACTTTATGGCTACACCTTC. Translation: CASSLYQLRQELYGYTF.